These 20 T cell receptor beta chains originate from one sample sequenced in a study of T cell changes during pregnancy in multiple sclerosis. The data were produced by immunoSEQ multiplex PCR, yet TCRdb's version contains in-frame clones alone and is incomplete. In the table there are some 51,000 clones, under 95% of which are singletons. This specimen consisted of CD4+ T cells from peripheral blood mononuclear cells, obtained in the second trimester of pregnancy. The receptors stem from a female donor with multiple sclerosis, enrolled in a pregnancy study.

V usage is TRBV9 and J usage is TRBJ1-1; TRBD1 matches at 8 bases. Looked up from germline, CDR1 is SGDLS and CDR2 is YYNGEE. CDR3 length: 17 amino acids. Trimming cost V 0 bases and J 3 bases; bases outside gene matches: 10. Here the CDR3 reads CASSVAQGGLGDTEAFF. The DNA for the CDR3 is TGTGCCAGCAGCGTAGCACAGGGGGGCCTGGGGGACACTGAAGCTTTCTTT.

The CDR3: CAISETGGGKEYF. CDR3 DNA: TGTGCCATCAGTGAGACCGGCGGGGGTAAGGAGTACTTC. This chain joins TRBV10-3 and TRBJ2-4, with 7 bases fitting TRBD2. Per germline, CDR1 ENHRY and CDR2 SYGVKD. V lost 2 bases, J lost 14 bases, and 9 bases stayed unmatched. The CDR3 sequence is 13 residues long.

The rearrangement joins TRBV12-5 to TRBJ1-5; perhaps TRBD1 as D (6 bases). Trimming shortened V by 1 base and J by 0 bases, and 19 bases separated the two germline ends. From germline, CDR1 is LGHNT and CDR2 FRNRAP. The CDR3 totals 19 residues. The CDR3 reads CASGLASGGVIYSNQPQHF. In DNA form, the CDR3 reads TGTGCTAGTGGTTTGGCTTCTGGGGGCGTCATTTATAGCAATCAGCCCCAGCATTTT.

J is TRBJ2-2 and V is TRBV18; 8 nucleotides match TRBD1. Germline lookup yields CDR1 KGHSH and CDR2 LQKENI. This CDR3 has 15 amino acids. Trimming took 4 bases from V and 3 from J; bases not matched to a gene: 4. The CDR3 DNA reads as TGTGCCAGCTCACGCAGGGGGCTCGACACCGGGGAGCTGTTTTTT. It yields the protein CASSRRGLDTGELFF. Combining the CDR3 with reference TRBV18 and TRBJ2-2 gives the whole variable domain NAGVMQNPRHLVRRRGQEARLRCSPMKGHSHVYWYRQLPEEGLKFMVYLQKENIIDESGMPKERFSAEFPKEGPSILRIQQVVRGDSAAYFCASSRRGLDTGELFFGEGSRLTVL.

The CDR3 sequence: CASSVTGGNTIYF. The CDR3 DNA reads TGTGCCAGCAGCGTGACAGGTGGAAACACCATATATTTT. The chain uses TRBV9 and TRBJ1-3; maybe TRBD1 (6 bases). The germline gives CDR1 SGDLS, CDR2 YYNGEE. Trimming stripped 2 bases from V and 3 bases from J, with 6 bases between. The CDR3 extends over 13 amino acids.

This chain uses TRBV4-2 with TRBJ2-3, with D possibly matching TRBD1 (7 bases). Germline loops: CDR1 LGHNA, CDR2 YNFKEQ. The CDR3 extends over 14 amino acids. V was clipped by 11 bases and J by 6 bases, with 21 bases between them. This CDR3 is CASTAGQLWDTQYF. CDR3 sequence (DNA): TGTGCCTCGACCGCGGGACAGCTGTGGGATACGCAGTATTTT.

V is TRBV4-2 and J is TRBJ1-2, with a tentative D call TRBD1 (5 bases). The germline V and J ends were trimmed by 1 base and 2 bases, with 17 bases remaining between them. This CDR3 is 17 amino acids long. Germline assignment: CDR1 LGHNA and CDR2 YNFKEQ. DNA for the CDR3: TGTGCCAGCAGCCAAGGGGGACTGGGGGTAGGCAACTATGGCTACACCTTC. Protein product: CASSQGGLGVGNYGYTF.

This clone was seen only a few times. The V and J genes are TRBV7-9 and TRBJ2-7, with 10 positions matching TRBD1. Germline CDR1 and CDR2: SEHNR and FQNEAQ (reference sequence). This CDR3 has 14 residues. V lost 5 bases and J lost 5; bases outside the gene matches: 6. The CDR3 protein is CASSRWDRGNEQYF. The CDR3 bases are TGTGCCAGCAGCCGATGGGACAGGGGTAACGAGCAGTACTTC.

A few counts support this clone. V usage is TRBV19 and J usage is TRBJ2-5, with 11 bases aligning to TRBD2. Germline lookup yields CDR1 LNHDA and CDR2 SQIVND (reference sequence). The CDR3 consists of 16 residues. Unmatched junction bases numbered 9, after V lost 4 bases and J lost 5 bases. The CDR3, as DNA: TGTGCCAGTAGTAGAGGGACTAGCGGCCGGGCGGAGACCCAGTACTTC. This codes for CASSRGTSGRAETQYF.

V and J are TRBV4-3 and TRBJ1-2; D uncertain. Between the trimmed V and J ends, which lost 0 bases and 5 bases, there was a span of 13 bases. This CDR3 comprises 15 residues. CDR1 is LGHNA, CDR2 YSLEER, per germline. CDR3 in amino acids: CASSQESSVGYGYTF. In nucleotides, the CDR3 is TGCGCCAGCAGCCAAGAGTCGAGCGTAGGTTATGGCTACACCTTC.

This chain joins TRBV7-2 and TRBJ1-2; D possibly corresponds to TRBD1 (5 bases). The CDR3 contains 15 residues. Trimming removed 6 bases at V and 4 bases at J, with 18 bases between. Germline CDR1 is SGHTA and CDR2 is FQGNSA. CDR3 bases: TGTGCCAGCAGTTACCCGGGCAGGGAAAGCTATGGCTACACCTTC. Translation: CASSYPGRESYGYTF.

V usage is TRBV4-3 and J usage is TRBJ1-6; the D gene is possibly TRBD1 (6 bases). V lost 5 bases and J 8 bases, leaving 7 bases between the germline ends. Germline CDR1 reads LGHNA; CDR2 reads YSLEER. The CDR3 totals 12 residues. DNA for the CDR3: TGCGCCAGCAGCGGGGGCTATTCACCCCTCCACTTT. It yields the protein CASSGGYSPLHF.

This clone came up a few times. The chain links TRBV6-5 to TRBJ2-3; weak D call: TRBD1 (6 bases). The V gene lost 6 bases and the J gene lost 0 bases, with 13 bases spanning the gap. The CDR3 totals 15 residues. From germline, CDR1 is MNHEY and CDR2 SVGAGI. The CDR3 is CASSPVGASTDTQYF. The CDR3 DNA reads as TGTGCCAGCAGCCCTGTGGGGGCGAGCACAGATACGCAGTATTTT.

V is TRBV5-1 and J is TRBJ1-5; 8 nucleotides agree with TRBD1. Looked up from germline, CDR1 is SGHRS and CDR2 is YFSETQ. The V gene end was trimmed by 0 bases and the J gene end by 3 bases; junction bases not matched to a gene: 2. This CDR3 region has 15 residues. CDR3 nucleotide sequence: TGCGCCAGCAGCTTGGACAGGGGGGACAATCAGCCCCAGCATTTT. Amino acid sequence: CASSLDRGDNQPQHF.

V is TRBV20-1 and J is TRBJ2-7, with a possible D match to TRBD2 (5 bases). V was clipped by 1 base and J by 9 bases, with 10 bases between them. Germline values: CDR1 DFQATT, CDR2 SNEGSKA (reference sequence). The length of the CDR3 is 11 residues. Here the CDR3 DNA reads TGCAGTGCTAGAGTGGGAGTTGGGCAGTACTTC. This sequence encodes CSARVGVGQYF.

This CDR3 is CASTLWGPRGNTIYF. In DNA form, the CDR3 reads TGTGCCAGCACCCTCTGGGGGCCCCGTGGAAACACCATATATTTT. The chain is built from TRBV7-2 and TRBJ1-3, with D tentatively TRBD1 (6 bases). Looked up from germline, CDR1 is SGHTA and CDR2 is FQGNSA. This CDR3 is 15 amino acids long. Trimming stripped 7 bases from V and 3 bases from J, with 16 bases between.

This chain connects TRBV7-9 to TRBJ2-4; 7 bases align to TRBD2. Germline loops: CDR1 SEHNR, CDR2 FQNEAQ (reference sequence). The CDR3 is made up of 15 amino acids. V gave up 3 bases and J gave up 5 bases; unmatched junction bases: 7. In nucleotides, the CDR3 is TGTGCCAGCAGCTTGCTCCGGGGGGTAGAAAACATTCAGTACTTC. This gives the protein CASSLLRGVENIQYF. Full variable domain (remainder filled in from reference TRBV7-9 and TRBJ2-4): DTGVSQNPRHKITKRGQNVTFRCDPISEHNRLYWYRQTLGQGPEFLTYFQNEAQLEKSRLLSDRFSAERPKGSFSTLEIQRTEQGDSAMYLCASSLLRGVENIQYFGAGTRLSVL.

The chain combines TRBV9 with TRBJ1-2; D is uncertain. Trimming removed 5 bases at V and 7 bases at J, with 15 bases between. The V gene's germline CDR1 is SGDLS and CDR2 YYNGEE. CDR3 length equals 13 residues. CDR3 protein: CASRPREAGGYTF. The DNA for the CDR3 is TGTGCCAGCAGACCTAGGGAGGCGGGTGGCTACACCTTC. Full variable domain (missing parts from reference TRBV9 and TRBJ1-2): DSGVTQTPKHLITATGQRVTLRCSPRSGDLSVYWYQQSLDQGLQFLIQYYNGEERAKGNILERFSAQQFPDLHSELNLSSLELGDSALYFCASRPREAGGYTFGSGTRLTVV.

Here the CDR3 DNA reads TGTGCCAGCGGAACGGGACAGGGGAACTATGGCTACACCTTC. It is translated as CASGTGQGNYGYTF. The chain employs TRBV19 and TRBJ1-2; 10 positions agree with TRBD1. The V segment lost 9 bases and the J segment 2 bases; nucleotides outside the gene matches: 6. Germline CDR1 is LNHDA and CDR2 is SQIVND (reference sequence). This CDR3 contains 14 residues.

The chain links TRBV9 to TRBJ2-5, with 10 bases that match TRBD1. The CDR3 has 17 amino acids. Unmatched junction bases numbered 9, after V lost 1 base and J lost 3 bases. The V gene's germline CDR1 is SGDLS and CDR2 YYNGEE. CDR3 DNA: TGTGCCAGCAGCGTAAGGGGGGGACAGGGGATGGAAGAGACCCAGTACTTC. Translating gives CASSVRGGQGMEETQYF.